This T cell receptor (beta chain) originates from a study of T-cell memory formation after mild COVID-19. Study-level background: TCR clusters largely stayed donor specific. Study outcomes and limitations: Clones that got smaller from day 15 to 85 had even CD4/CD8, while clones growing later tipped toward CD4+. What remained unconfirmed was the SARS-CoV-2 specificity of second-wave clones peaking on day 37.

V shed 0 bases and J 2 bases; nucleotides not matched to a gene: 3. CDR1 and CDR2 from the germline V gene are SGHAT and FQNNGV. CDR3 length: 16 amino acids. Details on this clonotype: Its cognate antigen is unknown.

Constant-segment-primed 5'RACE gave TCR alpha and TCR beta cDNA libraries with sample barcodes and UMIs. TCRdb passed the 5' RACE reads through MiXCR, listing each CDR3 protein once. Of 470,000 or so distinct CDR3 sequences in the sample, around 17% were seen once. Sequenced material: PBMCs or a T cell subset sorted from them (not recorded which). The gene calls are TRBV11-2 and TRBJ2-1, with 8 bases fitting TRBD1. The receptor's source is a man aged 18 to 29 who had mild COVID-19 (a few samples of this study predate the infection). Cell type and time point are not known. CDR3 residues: CASSLDHRGAYNEQFF. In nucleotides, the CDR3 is TGTGCCAGCAGCTTAGATCACAGGGGGGCCTACAATGAGCAGTTCTTC.